Below are 27 T cell receptor beta chains sequenced from a single sample in a study of T cell repertoires in cytomegalovirus infection. TCRdb fed the reads into MiXCR, producing one record per CDR3 protein. The sample holds around 550,000 distinct CDR3 sequences, around 27% seen once. Sequencing was performed on PBMCs. The source is a human donor in good health (CMV status not recorded). Some clones in this sample may be carry-over from other donors' samples.

V usage is TRBV7-9 and J usage is TRBJ2-1; D possibly corresponds to TRBD2 (6 bases). Trimming took off 1 base at V and 3 bases at J, with 13 bases between the two ends. Germline CDR1 SEHNR, CDR2 FQNEAQ (reference sequence). The CDR3 runs 16 residues. The CDR3 DNA follows: TGTGCCAGCAGCTTAGTTGGAGGGGACGTCTACAATGAGCAGTTCTTC. This encodes CASSLVGGDVYNEQFF.

The sample holds a few counts of this clonotype. The chain combines TRBV9 with TRBJ2-2; D assignment may be TRBD1 or TRBD2 (5 bases each). CDR3 size: 16 residues. Trimming cost V 6 bases and J 7 bases, with 22 bases left between them. Germline CDR1 and CDR2: SGDLS and YYNGEE. The CDR3 region is CASTKGVLGEGGELFF. CDR3 nucleotide sequence: TGTGCCAGCACAAAAGGGGTACTAGGCGAGGGCGGGGAGCTGTTTTTT.

This clonotype has a count of ten or more. The V call is TRBV7-2, the J call TRBJ1-2; no firm D call. The V and J ends lost 5 bases and 2 bases respectively, with 9 bases between them. CDR1 and CDR2 from the germline V gene are SGHTA and FQGNSA. The CDR3 loop spans 13 amino acids. The CDR3 is CASSPEENYGYTF. CDR3 sequence (DNA): TGTGCCAGCAGCCCCGAGGAGAACTATGGCTACACCTTC.

This clonotype was seen a few times. The rearrangement joins TRBV4-1 to TRBJ2-7; 8 positions match TRBD2. The V gene's germline CDR1 is MGHRA and CDR2 YSYEKL. Losses at the gene ends were 1 base for V and 0 bases for J; bases not matched to a gene: 5. The CDR3 is 16 amino acids. The CDR3 here is CASSQASGSSSYEQYF. The DNA of the CDR3 is TGCGCCAGCAGCCAAGCCAGCGGGAGCTCCTCCTACGAGCAGTACTTC.

A few counts support this clonotype. The chain links TRBV7-2 to TRBJ2-3, with TRBD1 matching 10 bases. The V gene's germline CDR1 is SGHTA and CDR2 FQGNSA. V was pared by 7 bases and J by 6 bases, with 4 bases of the junction left unmatched. The CDR3 is 13 residues long. The CDR3 sequence: CASTGQGGDTQYF. The DNA for the CDR3 is TGTGCCAGCACCGGACAGGGGGGGGATACGCAGTATTTT.

This clonotype came up a few times. The V gene is TRBV7-9, the J gene TRBJ1-1, with D unresolved. The ends were cut back, 4 bases at V and 5 bases at J, with 8 bases in the middle. The CDR3 has 12 amino acids. CDR1 is SEHNR, CDR2 FQNEAQ, per germline (reference sequence). The CDR3 protein is CASSWGVTEAFF. CDR3 sequence (DNA): TGTGCCAGCAGCTGGGGAGTGACTGAAGCTTTCTTT.

The genes are TRBV7-9 and TRBJ2-2; weak D call: TRBD2 (6 bases). V dropped 8 bases and J dropped 5 bases, with 15 bases sitting between them. This CDR3 region has 14 residues. Germline V gene data show CDR1 as SEHNR and CDR2 as FQNEAQ (reference sequence). The CDR3 spells CASGGEGRTGELFF. The CDR3 region has the DNA TGTGCCAGCGGAGGGGAAGGGAGAACCGGGGAGCTGTTTTTT.

This clonotype was observed many times. J is TRBJ1-3 and V is TRBV11-1; D uncertain. CDR1 and CDR2 (germline): SGHAT, FQDESV (reference sequence). V lost 3 bases to trimming and J lost 2 bases, with 8 bases between them. The CDR3 length is 14 residues. Written as DNA, the CDR3 is TGTGCCAGCAGCTTGTCAGACACTGGAAACACCATATATTTT. Amino acid sequence: CASSLSDTGNTIYF. The variable domain in full, with the rest retrieved from reference TRBV11-1 and TRBJ1-3, is EAEVAQSPRYKITEKSQAVAFWCDPISGHATLYWYRQILGQGPELLVQFQDESVVDDSQLPKDRFSAERLKGVDSTLKIQPAELGDSAMYLCASSLSDTGNTIYFGEGSWLTVV.

The genes are TRBV7-8 and TRBJ1-5; tentatively, D is TRBD1 (5 bases). The germline V gene encodes CDR1 SGHVS and CDR2 FQNEAQ. The CDR3 spans 14 residues. The V and J ends lost 3 bases and 8 bases respectively, with 14 bases between them. The CDR3 bases are TGTGCCAGCAGCTTCAATTTGGCCAGGGAGCCCCAGCATTTT. This encodes CASSFNLAREPQHF.

This clonotype has at least ten counts. J is TRBJ2-1 and V is TRBV20-1; D remains unclear. Germline V CDR1 and CDR2: DFQATT, SNEGSKA (reference sequence). V dropped 6 bases and J dropped 8 bases, with 11 bases sitting between them. The CDR3 is 11 amino acids. The CDR3 nucleotides read TGCAGTGCCATTAGTAGGCATGAGCAGTTCTTC. This gives the protein CSAISRHEQFF.

The rearrangement joins TRBV25-1 to TRBJ2-2, with D possibly matching TRBD2 (7 bases). This CDR3 region has 15 residues. V lost 6 bases and J 0 bases, leaving 11 bases between the germline ends. From germline, CDR1 is MGHDK and CDR2 SYGVNS. CDR3 nucleotide sequence: TGTGCCAGCAGGGGGGAGGGGGCGAACACCGGGGAGCTGTTTTTT. It specifies CASRGEGANTGELFF.

This clonotype appeared a few times. This chain connects TRBV7-2 to TRBJ1-4, with 7 bases lining up with TRBD1. Germline lookup yields CDR1 SGHTA and CDR2 FQGNSA. J gave up 5 bases and V 7 bases, and 7 bases lay outside the gene matches. This CDR3 is built from 14 residues. CDR3 sequence reads: CASTPDRVNEKLFF. Written as DNA, the CDR3 is TGTGCCAGCACCCCCGACAGGGTAAATGAAAAACTGTTTTTT.

The chain has TRBV20-1 and TRBJ2-1; tentatively, D is TRBD1 (6 bases). Germline V CDR1 and CDR2: DFQATT, SNEGSKA (reference sequence). With 3 bases removed from V and 0 bases from J, the gap between germline ends came to 15 bases. The CDR3 sequence is 16 residues long. This CDR3 is CSARKTGWSSYNEQFF. For the CDR3, the DNA is TGCAGTGCTAGGAAGACAGGCTGGAGCTCCTACAATGAGCAGTTCTTC.

The chain links TRBV28 to TRBJ1-2; no clear D. Germline CDR1 MDHEN, CDR2 SYDVKM. There are 14 residues in the CDR3. V was trimmed by 5 bases and J by 7 bases, leaving 17 bases between them. CDR3 in amino acids: CASSPVHRRSGYTF. As DNA, the CDR3 is TGTGCCAGCAGTCCGGTACATAGAAGGTCTGGCTACACCTTC.

V usage is TRBV12-3 or TRBV12-4 and J usage is TRBJ1-3, with 8 bases fitting TRBD1. With 5 bases clipped from V and 4 bases from J, the junction kept 7 bases outside the gene matches. The CDR3 has 15 residues. The CDR3 DNA reads as TGTGCCAGCAGTCCACCCGACAGGGGCGGAAACACCATATATTTT. This sequence encodes CASSPPDRGGNTIYF.

V gene TRBV11-3 combines with J gene TRBJ2-1; TRBD2 matches at 9 bases. The V segment lost 3 bases and the J segment 0 bases; nucleotides outside the gene matches: 6. Germline V gene sequence: CDR1 SGHNT, CDR2 YENEEA. The CDR3 contains 17 residues. This chain's CDR3 is CASSFGSGGSSYNEQFF. CDR3 nucleotide sequence: TGTGCCAGCAGCTTTGGGAGCGGGGGGAGCTCCTACAATGAGCAGTTCTTC.

This clonotype was observed a handful of times. The genes are TRBV4-1 and TRBJ2-3, with D possibly matching TRBD2 (5 bases). With 0 bases removed from V and 0 bases from J, the gap between germline ends came to 13 bases. Germline CDR1 is MGHRA and CDR2 is YSYEKL. This CDR3 contains 17 residues. Written as DNA, the CDR3 is TGCGCCAGCAGCCAAGATTTTGGCGGGCCTAGCACAGATACGCAGTATTTT. Amino acids: CASSQDFGGPSTDTQYF.

Ten or more counts support this clonotype. The J gene is TRBJ2-3, the V gene TRBV7-2, with 7 nucleotides matching TRBD1. Germline lookup yields CDR1 SGHTA and CDR2 FQGNSA. Germline trimming cut 5 bases from V and 1 base from J; bases unmatched to any gene: 3. The length of the CDR3 is 14 residues. CDR3 in DNA: TGTGCCAGCAGCCGAGGACAGGGCACAGATACGCAGTATTTT. It yields the protein CASSRGQGTDTQYF.

The chain carries TRBV29-1 and TRBJ1-1, with 11 nucleotides matching TRBD1. Looked up from germline, CDR1 is SQVTM and CDR2 is ANQGSEA. Trimming removed 6 bases from V and 1 base from J; junction bases left unmatched: 7. The CDR3 contains 15 residues. The CDR3 DNA is TGCAGCGTGCCCCGGGACAGGGGGACGAACACTGAAGCTTTCTTT. Its protein is CSVPRDRGTNTEAFF.

This clonotype was recorded a few times. V and J are TRBV28 and TRBJ1-2; 9 bases map to TRBD1. This CDR3 region has 14 residues. With V trimmed by 7 bases and J by 9 bases, 12 bases remained unmatched. CDR1 and CDR2 (germline): MDHEN, SYDVKM. CDR3 loop: CASTITGGAISYTF. CDR3 sequence (DNA): TGTGCCAGCACTATAACAGGGGGCGCTATAAGCTACACCTTC.

The chain joins TRBV28 to TRBJ2-7; TRBD1 agrees at 9 bases. Germline V gene data show CDR1 as MDHEN and CDR2 as SYDVKM. The V gene end was trimmed by 6 bases and the J gene end by 5 bases; junction bases not matched to a gene: 5. The CDR3 spans 13 residues. The CDR3 loop reads CASRGQGDNEQYF. For the CDR3, the DNA is TGTGCCAGCAGGGGACAGGGTGATAACGAGCAGTACTTC.

This clonotype was picked up a small number of times. This sequence joins TRBV7-2 and TRBJ1-1, with 8 nucleotides matching TRBD1. Germline V gives CDR1 SGHTA, CDR2 FQGNSA. This CDR3 region has 16 residues. V was pared by 2 bases and J by 1 base, with 6 bases of the junction left unmatched. CDR3 protein: CASSLIPGQANTEAFF. CDR3 sequence (DNA): TGTGCCAGCAGCTTAATCCCGGGACAGGCGAACACTGAAGCTTTCTTT.

This clonotype was seen only a few times. The chain has TRBV28 and TRBJ2-7, with D possibly matching TRBD1 (5 bases). From germline, CDR1 is MDHEN and CDR2 SYDVKM. V was shortened by 8 bases and J by 0 bases, with 17 bases between the two germline ends. The CDR3 sequence is 15 residues long. The CDR3 protein is CASRPGSSNSYEQYF. The CDR3, as DNA: TGTGCCAGCCGACCAGGGTCCTCGAACTCCTACGAGCAGTACTTC.

The CDR3 region has the DNA TGTGCCAGCAGTTACTCTTCAACGCCGAATAGCAATCAGCCCCAGCATTTT. Its translation is CASSYSSTPNSNQPQHF. This rearrangement joins TRBV6-2 or TRBV6-3 to TRBJ1-5; D gene uncertain. Germline values: CDR1 MNHEY, CDR2 SVGEGT. The germline V and J ends were trimmed by 0 bases and 0 bases, with 12 bases remaining between them. The CDR3 sequence is 17 residues long.

This clonotype was seen more than once but under ten times. V gene TRBV19 combines with J gene TRBJ2-2; perhaps TRBD1 as D (5 bases). Trimming stripped 7 bases from V and 0 bases from J, with 9 bases between. There are 14 residues in the CDR3. Germline V lookup: CDR1 LNHDA, CDR2 SQIVND (reference sequence). CDR3 bases: TGTGCCAGTACCCCCAGGGCGAACACCGGGGAGCTGTTTTTT. Its protein product is CASTPRANTGELFF.

This clonotype has a count of ten or more. The CDR3 DNA reads TGTGCCAGCAGCTTAGGAAACAGGGAAACGCATGAGCAGTTCTTC. This gives the protein CASSLGNRETHEQFF. This sequence joins TRBV11-2 and TRBJ2-1; weak D call: TRBD1 (6 bases). This CDR3 region has 15 residues. Trimming removed 1 base at V and 8 bases at J, with 15 bases between. Germline V gene sequence: CDR1 SGHAT, CDR2 FQNNGV.

The sample holds a few counts of this clonotype. This chain joins TRBV10-3 and TRBJ2-2; D gene ambiguous. CDR3 size: 15 residues. Germline CDR1 reads ENHRY; CDR2 reads SYGVKD. V was clipped by 4 bases and J by 6 bases, with 15 bases between them. CDR3 nucleotide sequence: TGTGCCATCAGTGCATTCTCGGTCGACGCCGGGGAGCTGTTTTTT. Translated, it gives CAISAFSVDAGELFF.